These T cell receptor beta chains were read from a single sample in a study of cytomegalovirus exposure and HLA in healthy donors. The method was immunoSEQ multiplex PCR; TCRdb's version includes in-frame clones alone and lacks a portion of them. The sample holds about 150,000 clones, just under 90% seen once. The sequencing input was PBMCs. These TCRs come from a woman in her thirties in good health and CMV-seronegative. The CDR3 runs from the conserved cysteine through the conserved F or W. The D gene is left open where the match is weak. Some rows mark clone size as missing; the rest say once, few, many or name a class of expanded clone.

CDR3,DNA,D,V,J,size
CASTPWGVSYEQYF,TGTGCCAGCACTCCTTGGGGCGTTTCCTACGAGCAGTACTTC,NA,TRBV28,TRBJ2-7,NA
CASSESMRATGGRTGELFF,TGCGCCAGCAGTGAGTCGATGAGGGCGACAGGGGGCCGCACCGGGGAGCTGTTTTTT,TRBD1,TRBV10-2,TRBJ2-2,NA
CASSPRWPSGSHRNIQYF,TGTGCCAGCAGCCCCCGGTGGCCTAGCGGGAGTCATCGGAACATTCAGTACTTC,TRBD2,TRBV7-2,TRBJ2-4,NA
CASSLGNQAVNYGYTF,TGTGCCAGCAGCTTGGGGAATCAGGCCGTTAACTATGGCTACACCTTC,NA,TRBV5-4,TRBJ1-2,NA
CASSVVPADTQYF,TGTGCCAGCAGTGTGGTTCCGGCAGATACGCAGTATTTT,NA,TRBV5-4,TRBJ2-3,NA
CATNLGEMFF,TGTGCCACCAACCTCGGGGAGATGTTCTTC,NA,TRBV28,TRBJ2-1,NA
CASSLNRNEKLFF,TGCGCCAGCAGCCTAAATCGTAATGAAAAACTGTTTTTT,NA,TRBV4-1,TRBJ1-4,NA
CASSAIALNTNYGYTF,TGTGCCAGCAGCGCTATTGCACTAAACACTAACTATGGCTACACCTTC,NA,TRBV7-2,TRBJ1-2,NA
CSVEGGSVSTEAFF,TGCAGCGTTGAAGGTGGCAGTGTATCGACTGAAGCTTTCTTT,NA,TRBV29-1,TRBJ1-1,NA
CASSRLAGGRYEQYF,TGTGCCAGCTCAAGACTAGCGGGGGGACGGTACGAGCAGTACTTC,TRBD2,TRBV18,TRBJ2-7,NA
CASSLGRVLTGELFF,TGTGCCAGCAGCTTGGGCAGGGTCCTGACCGGGGAGCTGTTTTTT,NA,TRBV5-8,TRBJ2-2,NA
CASSFASGSNLETQYF,TGTGCCAGCAGCTTCGCTAGCGGGAGTAATCTTGAGACCCAGTACTTC,TRBD2,TRBV5-4,TRBJ2-5,NA
CASSSRDREKLFF,TGTGCCAGCAGCTCCAGGGACAGGGAAAAACTGTTTTTT,TRBD1,TRBV7-2,TRBJ1-4,few
CASSLVAAREQYF,TGTGCCAGCAGCTTAGTTGCGGCCCGTGAGCAGTACTTC,NA,TRBV7-2,TRBJ2-7,NA
CASSYTGNEQFF,TGTGCCAGCAGTTATACGGGGAATGAGCAGTTCTTC,NA,TRBV28,TRBJ2-1,NA
CASSLLRSEAFF,TGTGCCAGCAGCTTGTTGAGGAGTGAAGCTTTCTTT,NA,TRBV5-5,TRBJ1-1,NA
CASSRLGTSGGPVSYEQYF,TGTGCCAGCTCACGCTTGGGGACTAGCGGGGGGCCGGTCTCCTACGAGCAGTACTTC,TRBD2,TRBV18,TRBJ2-7,NA
CASSPGTYLYEQYF,TGTGCCAGTTCCCCCGGGACATACCTCTACGAGCAGTACTTC,NA,TRBV19,TRBJ2-7,once
CASSDSFEQFF,TGTGCCAGCAGTGATAGTTTTGAGCAGTTCTTC,NA,TRBV2,TRBJ2-1,NA
CASSLGNGGAVETQYF,TGCGCCAGCAGCTTGGGGAACGGGGGGGCCGTGGAGACCCAGTACTTC,TRBD2,TRBV5-1,TRBJ2-5,NA
CASSQDGGAGTDTQYF,TGCGCCAGCAGCCAAGATGGCGGGGCGGGCACAGATACGCAGTATTTT,NA,TRBV4-3,TRBJ2-3,NA
CASSPREGLHEKLFF,TGTGCCAGCTCACCACGTGAGGGTTTGCATGAAAAACTGTTTTTT,NA,TRBV18,TRBJ1-4,NA
CASSQEIAVSTDTQYF,TGTGCCAGCAGCCAAGAAATAGCGGTCAGCACAGATACGCAGTATTTT,NA,TRBV14,TRBJ2-3,NA
CASSPRLTGGNTGELFF,TGTGCCAGCAGCCCACGACTGACAGGGGGTAACACCGGGGAGCTGTTTTTT,TRBD1,TRBV14,TRBJ2-2,NA
CASSPRQENEKLFF,TGTGCCAGCTCACCCCGTCAAGAGAATGAAAAACTGTTTTTT,NA,TRBV18,TRBJ1-4,NA
CASSRKGQGTQETQYF,TGTGCCAGTAGCCGAAAGGGACAGGGGACCCAAGAGACCCAGTACTTC,TRBD1,TRBV19,TRBJ2-5,NA
CASSGRPGDYGYTF,TGTGCCAGCAGTGGGAGGCCTGGAGACTATGGCTACACCTTC,NA,TRBV2,TRBJ1-2,NA
CASSVGPLGTASNIQYF,TGTGCCAGCAGCGTAGGGCCTCTCGGGACAGCCTCAAACATTCAGTACTTC,TRBD1,TRBV9,TRBJ2-4,NA
CASSLRTGFLGETQYF,TGTGCCAGCAGCCTAAGGACAGGGTTTTTAGGGGAGACCCAGTACTTC,TRBD1,TRBV28,TRBJ2-5,NA
CASSPRQGLYEQYF,TGTGCCAGCAGCCCCCGACAGGGCTTATACGAGCAGTACTTC,TRBD1,TRBV7-2,TRBJ2-7,NA
CASRARNSNQPQHF,TGTGCCAGCAGGGCCAGGAATAGCAATCAGCCCCAGCATTTT,NA,TRBV2,TRBJ1-5,NA
CAISENLGPYEQYF,TGTGCCATCAGTGAGAATTTGGGCCCTTACGAGCAGTACTTC,NA,TRBV10-3,TRBJ2-7,NA
CASSSGQGRNKGEAFF,TGCGCCAGCAGCTCTGGACAGGGAAGGAATAAAGGTGAAGCTTTCTTT,TRBD1,TRBV5-1,TRBJ1-1,NA
CASRLVSKTDTEAFF,TGTGCAAGTCGCTTAGTTTCTAAAACAGACACTGAAGCTTTCTTT,NA,TRBV12-2,TRBJ1-1,NA
CASSLTLGATDTQYF,TGTGCCAGCAGCTTAACTCTTGGGGCCACAGATACGCAGTATTTT,NA,TRBV7-8,TRBJ2-3,NA
CASSLAWGNSPLHF,TGTGCCAGCAGCTTGGCATGGGGCAATTCACCCCTCCACTTT,NA,TRBV11-2,TRBJ1-6,NA
CASSLGGQWNTEAFF,TGTGCCAGCAGCTTGGGAGGACAGTGGAACACTGAAGCTTTCTTT,NA,TRBV5-4,TRBJ1-1,NA
CASSLIGRGNEQFF,TGTGCCAGCAGCTTAATAGGCAGGGGCAATGAGCAGTTCTTC,NA,TRBV7-3,TRBJ2-1,NA
CATSRGVERETQYF,TGTGCCACCAGCAGAGGGGTGGAGCGAGAGACCCAGTACTTC,NA,TRBV15,TRBJ2-5,NA
CASRQLAGGRSYNEQFF,TGTGCCAGCAGACAACTAGCGGGGGGTCGCTCCTACAATGAGCAGTTCTTC,TRBD2,TRBV5-4,TRBJ2-1,few
CASSALGTNTEAFF,TGTGCCAGCAGTGCTCTGGGCACGAACACTGAAGCTTTCTTT,NA,TRBV2,TRBJ1-1,once
CASSYSGTGNTDTQYF,TGTGCCAGCAGTTACTCGGGGACAGGGAACACAGATACGCAGTATTTT,TRBD1,TRBV6-5,TRBJ2-3,NA
CASSPGSPKAFF,TGTGCCAGCAGCCCCGGGTCTCCAAAAGCTTTCTTT,NA,TRBV11-2,TRBJ1-1,NA
CASSYSGGARVETQYF,TGTGCCAGCAGTTACTCCGGGGGGGCTCGGGTGGAGACCCAGTACTTC,TRBD2,TRBV6-5,TRBJ2-5,once
CASSLDPWSRGSYEQYF,TGTGCCAGCAGCTTGGACCCCTGGTCGCGGGGCTCCTACGAGCAGTACTTC,NA,TRBV7-9,TRBJ2-7,once